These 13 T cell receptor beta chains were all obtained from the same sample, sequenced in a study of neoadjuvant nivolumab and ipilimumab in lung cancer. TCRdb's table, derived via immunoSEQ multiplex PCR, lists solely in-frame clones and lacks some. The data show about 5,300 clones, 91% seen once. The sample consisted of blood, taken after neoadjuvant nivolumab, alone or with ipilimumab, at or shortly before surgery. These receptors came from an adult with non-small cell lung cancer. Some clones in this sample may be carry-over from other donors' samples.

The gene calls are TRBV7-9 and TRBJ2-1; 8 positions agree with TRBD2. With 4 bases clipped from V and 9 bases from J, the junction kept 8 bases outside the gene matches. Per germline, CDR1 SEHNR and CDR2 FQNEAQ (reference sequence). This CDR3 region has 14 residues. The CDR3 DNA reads TGTGCCAGCAGCTCGACTAATCGGGAGGGTGAGCAGTTCTTC. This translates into CASSSTNREGEQFF. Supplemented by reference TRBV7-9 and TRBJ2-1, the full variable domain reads DTGVSQNPRHKITKRGQNVTFRCDPISEHNRLYWYRQTLGQGPEFLTYFQNEAQLEKSRLLSDRFSAERPKGSFSTLEIQRTEQGDSAMYLCASSSTNREGEQFFGPGTRLTVL.

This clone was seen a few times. This CDR3 is CASSHLTGDEQYF. CDR3 coding DNA: TGCGCCAGCAGCCACCTGACAGGTGACGAGCAGTACTTC. The chain is built from TRBV4-3 and TRBJ2-7; TRBD1 might be the D (6 bases). Trimming took 3 bases from V and 5 from J, leaving 11 bases between them. This CDR3 comprises 13 residues. From germline, CDR1 is LGHNA and CDR2 YSLEER.

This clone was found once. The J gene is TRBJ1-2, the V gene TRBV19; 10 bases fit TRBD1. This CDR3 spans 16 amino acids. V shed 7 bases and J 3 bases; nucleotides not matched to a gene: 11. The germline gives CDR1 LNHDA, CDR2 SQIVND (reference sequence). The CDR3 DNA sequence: TGTGCCAGTACCTCCCCTCGGACAGGGGGACACTATGGCTACACCTTC. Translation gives CASTSPRTGGHYGYTF.

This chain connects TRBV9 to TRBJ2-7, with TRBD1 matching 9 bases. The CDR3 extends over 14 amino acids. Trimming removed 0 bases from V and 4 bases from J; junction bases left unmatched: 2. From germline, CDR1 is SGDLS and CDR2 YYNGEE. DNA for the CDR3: TGTGCCAGCAGCGTAGCGACAGGGGGGTACGAGCAGTACTTC. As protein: CASSVATGGYEQYF.

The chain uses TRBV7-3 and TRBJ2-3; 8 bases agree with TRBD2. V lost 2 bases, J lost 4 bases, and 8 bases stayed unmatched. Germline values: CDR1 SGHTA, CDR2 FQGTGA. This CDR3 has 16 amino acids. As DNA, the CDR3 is TGTGCCAGCAGCTTACCTCCGGGACTAGGTGCAGATACGCAGTATTTT. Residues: CASSLPPGLGADTQYF.

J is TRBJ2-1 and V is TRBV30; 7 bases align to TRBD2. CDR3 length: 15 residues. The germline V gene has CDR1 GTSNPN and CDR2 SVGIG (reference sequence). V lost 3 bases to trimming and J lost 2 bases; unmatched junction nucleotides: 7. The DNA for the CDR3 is TGTGCCTGGAGGGTAGCGGGTATCCCCTACAATGAGCAGTTCTTC. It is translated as CAWRVAGIPYNEQFF.

CDR3 sequence reads: CATSSGRSTDTQYF. For the CDR3, the DNA is TGCGCCACCTCTAGCGGGAGGAGCACAGATACGCAGTATTTT. V is TRBV5-1 and J is TRBJ2-3; 11 nucleotides line up with TRBD2. The CDR3 length is 14 residues. Germline V CDR1 and CDR2: SGHRS, YFSETQ. V trimming: 9 bases; J trimming: 0 bases; junction bases outside the gene matches: 3.

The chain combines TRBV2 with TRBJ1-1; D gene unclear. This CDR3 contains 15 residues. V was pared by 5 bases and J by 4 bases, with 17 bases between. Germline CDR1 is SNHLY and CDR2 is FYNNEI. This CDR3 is CASSLDPGIGTEAFF. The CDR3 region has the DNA TGTGCCAGCAGTCTAGACCCGGGGATTGGCACTGAAGCTTTCTTT.

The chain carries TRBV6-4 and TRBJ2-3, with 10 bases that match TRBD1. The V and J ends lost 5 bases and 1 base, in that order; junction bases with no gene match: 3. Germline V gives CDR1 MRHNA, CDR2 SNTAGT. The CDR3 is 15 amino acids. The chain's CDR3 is CASSLGTGGTDTQYF. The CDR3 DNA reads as TGTGCCAGCAGTTTGGGGACAGGGGGCACAGATACGCAGTATTTT.

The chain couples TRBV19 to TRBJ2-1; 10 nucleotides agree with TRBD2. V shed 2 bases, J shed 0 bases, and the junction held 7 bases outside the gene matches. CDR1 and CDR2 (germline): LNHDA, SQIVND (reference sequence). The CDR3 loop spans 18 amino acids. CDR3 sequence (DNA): TGTGCCAGTAGTATACGACTAGCGGGTGCGAGCTCCTACAATGAGCAGTTCTTC. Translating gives CASSIRLAGASSYNEQFF. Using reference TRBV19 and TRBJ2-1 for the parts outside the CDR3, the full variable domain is DGGITQSPKYLFRKEGQNVTLSCEQNLNHDAMYWYRQDPGQGLRLIYYSQIVNDFQKGDIAEGYSVSREKKESFPLTVTSAQKNPTAFYLCASSIRLAGASSYNEQFFGPGTRLTVL.

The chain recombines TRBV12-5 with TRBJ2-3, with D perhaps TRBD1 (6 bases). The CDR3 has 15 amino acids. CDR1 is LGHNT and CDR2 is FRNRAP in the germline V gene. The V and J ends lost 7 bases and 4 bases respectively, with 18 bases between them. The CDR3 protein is CASEPPRGTPDTQYF. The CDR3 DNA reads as TGTGCTAGTGAACCGCCCAGGGGTACGCCAGATACGCAGTATTTT.

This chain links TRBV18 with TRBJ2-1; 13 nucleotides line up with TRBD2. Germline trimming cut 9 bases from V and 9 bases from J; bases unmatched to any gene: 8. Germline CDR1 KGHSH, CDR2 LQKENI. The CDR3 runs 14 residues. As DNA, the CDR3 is TGTGCCAGTGGGACTAGCGGGAATCGAGGTGAGCAGTTCTTC. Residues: CASGTSGNRGEQFF. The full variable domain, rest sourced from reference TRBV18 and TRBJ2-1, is NAGVMQNPRHLVRRRGQEARLRCSPMKGHSHVYWYRQLPEEGLKFMVYLQKENIIDESGMPKERFSAEFPKEGPSILRIQQVVRGDSAAYFCASGTSGNRGEQFFGPGTRLTVL.

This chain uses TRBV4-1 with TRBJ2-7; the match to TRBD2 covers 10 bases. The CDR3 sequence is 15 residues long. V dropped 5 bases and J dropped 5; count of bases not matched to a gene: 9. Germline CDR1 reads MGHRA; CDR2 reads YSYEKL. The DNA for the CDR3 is TGCGCCAGCAGCTTACTAGCGGGAATTAAGGACGAGCAGTACTTC. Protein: CASSLLAGIKDEQYF.